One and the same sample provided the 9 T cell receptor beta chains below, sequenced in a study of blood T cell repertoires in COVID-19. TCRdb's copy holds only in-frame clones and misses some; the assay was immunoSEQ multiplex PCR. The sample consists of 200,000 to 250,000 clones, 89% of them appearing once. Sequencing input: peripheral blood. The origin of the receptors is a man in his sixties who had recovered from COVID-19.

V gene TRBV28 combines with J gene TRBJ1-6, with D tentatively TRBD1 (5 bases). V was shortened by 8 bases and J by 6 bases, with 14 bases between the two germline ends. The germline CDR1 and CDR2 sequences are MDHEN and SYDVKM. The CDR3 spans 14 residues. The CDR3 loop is CASGGGITNSPLHF. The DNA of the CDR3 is TGTGCCAGCGGGGGAGGGATCACTAATTCACCCCTCCACTTT.

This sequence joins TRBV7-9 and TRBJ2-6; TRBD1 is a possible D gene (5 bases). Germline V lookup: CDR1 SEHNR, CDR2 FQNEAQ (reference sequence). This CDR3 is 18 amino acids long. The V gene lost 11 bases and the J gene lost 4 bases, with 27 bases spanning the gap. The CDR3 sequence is CACNSGQGSAEGANVLTF. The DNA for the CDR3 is TGTGCCTGCAACTCCGGGCAGGGCTCGGCGGAGGGGGCCAACGTCCTGACTTTC.

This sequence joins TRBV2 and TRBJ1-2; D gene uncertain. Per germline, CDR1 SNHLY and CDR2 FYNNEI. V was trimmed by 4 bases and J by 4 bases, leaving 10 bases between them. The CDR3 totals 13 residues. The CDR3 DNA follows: TGTGCCAGCAGTGTGGAGAGCGGCTATGGCTACACCTTC. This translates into CASSVESGYGYTF.

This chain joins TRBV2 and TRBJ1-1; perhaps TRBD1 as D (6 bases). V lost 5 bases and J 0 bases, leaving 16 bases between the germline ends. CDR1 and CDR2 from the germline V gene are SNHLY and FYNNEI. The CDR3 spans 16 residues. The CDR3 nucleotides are TGTGCCAGCAGTCCCAACAGGGTTTGGGTGAACACTGAAGCTTTCTTT. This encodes CASSPNRVWVNTEAFF.

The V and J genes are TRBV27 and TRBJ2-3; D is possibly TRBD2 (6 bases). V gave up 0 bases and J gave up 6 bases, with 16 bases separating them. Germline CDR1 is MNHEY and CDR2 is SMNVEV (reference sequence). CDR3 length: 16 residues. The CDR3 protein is CASSLSGGHAMDTQYF. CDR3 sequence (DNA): TGTGCCAGCAGTTTATCCGGGGGTCACGCCATGGATACGCAGTATTTT.

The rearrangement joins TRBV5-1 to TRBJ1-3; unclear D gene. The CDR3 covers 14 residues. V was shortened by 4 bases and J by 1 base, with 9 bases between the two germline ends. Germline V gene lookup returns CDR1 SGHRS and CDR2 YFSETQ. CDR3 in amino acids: CASSIDPSGNTIYF. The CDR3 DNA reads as TGCGCCAGCAGCATAGATCCATCTGGAAACACCATATATTTT.

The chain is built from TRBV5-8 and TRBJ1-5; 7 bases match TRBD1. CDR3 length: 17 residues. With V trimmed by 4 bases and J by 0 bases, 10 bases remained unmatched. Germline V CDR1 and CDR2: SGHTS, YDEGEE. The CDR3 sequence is CASSLRDRSFSNQPQHF. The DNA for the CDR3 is TGTGCCAGCAGCCTCCGGGACAGAAGTTTTAGCAATCAGCCCCAGCATTTT.

Here the CDR3 reads CASSERLAGSYEQYF. CDR3 sequence (DNA): TGTGCCAGCAGCGAAAGACTAGCGGGGTCCTACGAGCAGTACTTC. V gene TRBV11-2 combines with J gene TRBJ2-7, with 11 positions matching TRBD2. Germline CDR1 is SGHAT and CDR2 is FQNNGV. The CDR3 runs to 15 residues. The J segment lost 1 base and the V segment lost 5 bases, leaving 4 bases of the junction unmatched.

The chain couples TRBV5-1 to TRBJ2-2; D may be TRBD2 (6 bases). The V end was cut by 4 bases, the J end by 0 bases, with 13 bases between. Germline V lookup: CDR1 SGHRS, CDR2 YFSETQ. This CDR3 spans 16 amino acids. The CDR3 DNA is TGCGCCAGCAGCCCACGGGGGACCTCGAACACCGGGGAGCTGTTTTTT. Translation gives CASSPRGTSNTGELFF.